The T cell receptor (beta chain) described here comes from a study of breast tumors, draining lymph nodes, adjacent tissues (dated by TCRdb to the mid-2010s). Looking at the study overall: The study compared TCR beta repertoires across tumor, adjacent nontumor tissue and axillary lymph nodes from breast cancer patients. The study was designed to assess the relationships and possible T-cell exchange between tumor, surrounding tissue and draining lymph node repertoires in human breast cancer.

This clonotype was counted at least ten times. No cognate antigen has been identified for it. Per-base qualities were not stored, and no clone one base away is much larger. CDR1 and CDR2 are read off the germline V gene as SNHLY and FYNNEI. The CDR3 runs 14 residues from the cysteine to the phenylalanine. Left in the record is the CDR3 DNA by itself, 42 bases read in frame from the first base. Between the V and J ends, shortened by 8 bases and 7 bases respectively, the junction contains 18 bases. The study at large found these results: T-cell repertoire diversity in tumors was found to be lower than in lymph nodes but higher than in nontumor tissue, and preferential V and J gene usage was observed. In luminal-like breast cancer, tumor and nontumor tissue repertoires resembled each other significantly more than in basal-like breast cancer. The data were judged consistent with most tumor T cells deriving from the lymph node and then expanding within tumor tissue. The conclusion that tumor T cells originate in lymph nodes was framed as consistent with a hypothesis rather than directly demonstrated.

The axillary draining lymph nodes of breast cancer patients were the source of the lymph node samples. TCRdb lists the instrument as Illumina HiSeq 2000. TCR beta chain libraries were generated by multiplex PCR amplification. High-throughput sequencing was used to analyze the amplified TCR beta chain products. TCRdb took the public reads, trimmed them with fastp at Q25, ran MiXCR for clone calling and kept in-frame beta chains. Identical CDR3 proteins give one entry, which carries the most common genes and DNA. In this sample the table shows over 200,000 distinct CDR3 sequences, approximately 30% of which occur a single time. The top ten clonotypes cover around 1.4% of the sample.

The sequenced sample consisted of axillary lymph node tissue. The V gene is TRBV2 and the J gene is TRBJ2-1; 7 matching bases give a weak D call of TRBD2. This TCR derives from a female donor with breast cancer. Some clones in this sample may be carry-over from other donors' samples. The sequenced DNA is TGTGCCAGCCGCCGGGGGGCGGAGGGTAATGAGCAGTTCTTC. Its protein is CASRRGAEGNEQFF.